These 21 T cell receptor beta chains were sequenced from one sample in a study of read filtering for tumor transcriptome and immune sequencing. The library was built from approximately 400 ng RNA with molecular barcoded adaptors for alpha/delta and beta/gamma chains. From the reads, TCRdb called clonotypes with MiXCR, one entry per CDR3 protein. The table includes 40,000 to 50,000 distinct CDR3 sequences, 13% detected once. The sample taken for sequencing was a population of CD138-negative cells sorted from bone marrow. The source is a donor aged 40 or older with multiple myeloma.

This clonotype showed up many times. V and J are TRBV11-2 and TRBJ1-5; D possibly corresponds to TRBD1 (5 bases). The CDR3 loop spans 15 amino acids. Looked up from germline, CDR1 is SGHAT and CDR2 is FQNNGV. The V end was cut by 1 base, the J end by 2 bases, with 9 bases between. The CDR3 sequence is CASSLGGSRNQPQHF. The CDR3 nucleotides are TGTGCCAGCAGCTTAGGGGGGTCGCGCAATCAGCCCCAGCATTTT.

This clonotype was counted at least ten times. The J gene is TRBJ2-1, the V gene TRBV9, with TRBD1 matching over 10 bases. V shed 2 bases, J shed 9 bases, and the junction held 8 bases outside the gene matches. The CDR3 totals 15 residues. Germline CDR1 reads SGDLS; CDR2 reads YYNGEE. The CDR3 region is CASSVSGQGFREQFF. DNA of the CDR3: TGTGCCAGCAGCGTTTCGGGACAGGGGTTTCGTGAGCAGTTCTTC.

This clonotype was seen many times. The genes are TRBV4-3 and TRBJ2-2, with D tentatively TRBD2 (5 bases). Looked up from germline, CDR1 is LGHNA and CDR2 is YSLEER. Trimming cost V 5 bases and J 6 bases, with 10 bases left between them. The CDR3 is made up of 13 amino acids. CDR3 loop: CASSTRVAGELFF. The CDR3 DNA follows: TGCGCCAGCAGCACGAGGGTAGCCGGGGAGCTGTTTTTT.

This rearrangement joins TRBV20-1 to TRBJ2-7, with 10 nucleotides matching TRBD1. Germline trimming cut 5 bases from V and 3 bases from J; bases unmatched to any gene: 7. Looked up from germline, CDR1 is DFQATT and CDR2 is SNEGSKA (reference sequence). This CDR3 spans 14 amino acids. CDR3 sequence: CSASPGTGVYEQYF. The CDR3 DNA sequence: TGCAGTGCTTCTCCCGGGACAGGGGTCTACGAGCAGTACTTC.

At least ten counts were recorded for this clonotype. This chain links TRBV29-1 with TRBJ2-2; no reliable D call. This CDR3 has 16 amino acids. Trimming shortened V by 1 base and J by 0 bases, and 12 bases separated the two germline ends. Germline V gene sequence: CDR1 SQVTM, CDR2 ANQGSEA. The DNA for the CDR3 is TGCAGCGTTGAAGGGGTGACTGCTCCGAACACCGGGGAGCTGTTTTTT. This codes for CSVEGVTAPNTGELFF.

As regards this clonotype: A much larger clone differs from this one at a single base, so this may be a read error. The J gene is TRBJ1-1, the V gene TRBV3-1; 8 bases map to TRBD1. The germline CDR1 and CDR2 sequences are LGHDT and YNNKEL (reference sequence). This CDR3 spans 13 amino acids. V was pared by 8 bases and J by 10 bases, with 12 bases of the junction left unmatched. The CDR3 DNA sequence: TGTGCCAGCGGCCCCGGACAGGGATCCGGAGCTTTCTTT. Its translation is CASGPGQGSGAFF.

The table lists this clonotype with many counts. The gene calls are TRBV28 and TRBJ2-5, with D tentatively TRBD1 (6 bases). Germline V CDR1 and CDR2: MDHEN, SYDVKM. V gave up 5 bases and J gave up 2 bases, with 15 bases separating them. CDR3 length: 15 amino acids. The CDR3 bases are TGTGCCAGCAGTCGGCCTGCCGGGACACAAGAGACCCAGTACTTC. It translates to CASSRPAGTQETQYF.

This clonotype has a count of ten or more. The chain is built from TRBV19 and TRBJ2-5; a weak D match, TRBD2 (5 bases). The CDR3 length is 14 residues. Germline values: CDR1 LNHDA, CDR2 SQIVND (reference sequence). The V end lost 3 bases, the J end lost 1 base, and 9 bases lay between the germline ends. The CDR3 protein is CASSIGGSQETQYF. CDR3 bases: TGTGCCAGTAGTATTGGAGGCAGCCAAGAGACCCAGTACTTC.

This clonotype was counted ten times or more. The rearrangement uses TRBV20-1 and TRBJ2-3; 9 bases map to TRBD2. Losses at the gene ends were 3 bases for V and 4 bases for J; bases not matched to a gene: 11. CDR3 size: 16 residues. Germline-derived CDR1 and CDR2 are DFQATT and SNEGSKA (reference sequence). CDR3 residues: CSASRNSGSGADTQYF. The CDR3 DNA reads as TGCAGTGCTAGCAGAAATAGCGGGAGCGGGGCAGATACGCAGTATTTT.

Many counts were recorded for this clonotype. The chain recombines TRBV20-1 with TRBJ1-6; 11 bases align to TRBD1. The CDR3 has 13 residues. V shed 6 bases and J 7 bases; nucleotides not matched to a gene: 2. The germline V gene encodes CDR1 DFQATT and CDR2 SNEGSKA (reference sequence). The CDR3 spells CSAGQGANSPLHF. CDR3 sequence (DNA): TGCAGTGCAGGACAGGGGGCGAATTCACCCCTCCACTTT.

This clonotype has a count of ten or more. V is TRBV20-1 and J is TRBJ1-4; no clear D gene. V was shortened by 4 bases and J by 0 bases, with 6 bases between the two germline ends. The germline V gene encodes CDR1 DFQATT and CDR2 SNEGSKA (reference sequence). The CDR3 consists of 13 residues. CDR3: CSATRSTNEKLFF. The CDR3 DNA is TGCAGTGCTACCCGCTCAACTAATGAAAAACTGTTTTTT.

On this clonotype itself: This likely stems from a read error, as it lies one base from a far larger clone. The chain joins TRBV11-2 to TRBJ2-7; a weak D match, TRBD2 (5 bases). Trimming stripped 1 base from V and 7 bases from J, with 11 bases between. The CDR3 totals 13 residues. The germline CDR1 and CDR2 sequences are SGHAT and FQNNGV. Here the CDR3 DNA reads TGTGCCAGCAGCTTAGGAGGGATGGGAGAGCAGTACTTC. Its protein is CASSLGGMGEQYF.

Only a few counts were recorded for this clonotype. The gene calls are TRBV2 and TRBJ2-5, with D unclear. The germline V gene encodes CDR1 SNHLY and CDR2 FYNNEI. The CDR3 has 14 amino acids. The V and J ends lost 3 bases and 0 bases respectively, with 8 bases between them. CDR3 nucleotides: TGTGCCAGCAGTGATTCGGACCACCAAGAGACCCAGTACTTC. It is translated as CASSDSDHQETQYF.

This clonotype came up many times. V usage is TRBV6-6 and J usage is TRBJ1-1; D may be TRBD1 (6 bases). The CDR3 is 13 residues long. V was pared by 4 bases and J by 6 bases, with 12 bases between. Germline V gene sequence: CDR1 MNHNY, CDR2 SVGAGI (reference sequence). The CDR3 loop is CASSLPGDSEAFF. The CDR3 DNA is TGTGCCAGCAGTTTGCCAGGGGATTCTGAAGCTTTCTTT.

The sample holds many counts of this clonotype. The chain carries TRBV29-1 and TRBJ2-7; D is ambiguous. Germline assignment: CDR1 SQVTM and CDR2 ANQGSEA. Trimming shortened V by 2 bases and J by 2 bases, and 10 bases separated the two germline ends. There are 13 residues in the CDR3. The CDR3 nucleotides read TGCAGCGTTGAACATCCAGGCACCTACGAGCAGTACTTC. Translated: CSVEHPGTYEQYF.

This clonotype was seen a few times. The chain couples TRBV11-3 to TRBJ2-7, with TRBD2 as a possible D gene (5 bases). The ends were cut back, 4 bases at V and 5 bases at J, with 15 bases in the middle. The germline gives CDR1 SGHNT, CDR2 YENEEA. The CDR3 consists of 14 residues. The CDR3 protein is CASSSGVVLDEQYF. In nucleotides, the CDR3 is TGTGCCAGCAGCTCCGGGGTAGTCCTTGACGAGCAGTACTTC.

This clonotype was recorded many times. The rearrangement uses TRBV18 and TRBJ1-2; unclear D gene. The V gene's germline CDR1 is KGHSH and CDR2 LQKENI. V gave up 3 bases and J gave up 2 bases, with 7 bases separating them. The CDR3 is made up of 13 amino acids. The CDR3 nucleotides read TGTGCCAGCTCACCTACAGACAACTATGGCTACACCTTC. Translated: CASSPTDNYGYTF.

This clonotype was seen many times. As DNA, the CDR3 is TGTGCCAGCAGCTTAAGAGGGAGCGGGGACGAGCAGTACTTC. As protein: CASSLRGSGDEQYF. The chain employs TRBV7-3 and TRBJ2-7; 7 nucleotides line up with TRBD2. The CDR3 has 14 amino acids. The trim removed 1 base at V and 5 bases at J, leaving 5 bases unmatched. CDR1 and CDR2 from the germline V gene are SGHTA and FQGTGA.

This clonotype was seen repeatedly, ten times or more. CDR3 DNA: TGCAGTGCTGTAGGACCGACGAGCTCCTACGAGCAGTACTTC. It translates to CSAVGPTSSYEQYF. This sequence joins TRBV20-1 and TRBJ2-7; D is ambiguous. The CDR3 runs 14 residues. V was clipped by 5 bases and J by 0 bases, with 14 bases between them. Germline lookup yields CDR1 DFQATT and CDR2 SNEGSKA (reference sequence).

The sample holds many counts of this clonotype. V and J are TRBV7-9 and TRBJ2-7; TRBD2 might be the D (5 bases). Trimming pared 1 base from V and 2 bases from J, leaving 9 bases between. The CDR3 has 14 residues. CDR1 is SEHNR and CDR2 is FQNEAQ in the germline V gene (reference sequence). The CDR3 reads CASSLGGVPYEQYF. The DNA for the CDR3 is TGTGCCAGCAGCTTAGGGGGAGTCCCCTACGAGCAGTACTTC.

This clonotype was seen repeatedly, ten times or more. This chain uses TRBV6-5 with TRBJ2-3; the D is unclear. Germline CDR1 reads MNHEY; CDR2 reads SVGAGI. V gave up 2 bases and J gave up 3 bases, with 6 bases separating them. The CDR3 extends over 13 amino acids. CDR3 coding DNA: TGTGCCAGCAGTTACGGACCGACAGATACGCAGTATTTT. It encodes CASSYGPTDTQYF.